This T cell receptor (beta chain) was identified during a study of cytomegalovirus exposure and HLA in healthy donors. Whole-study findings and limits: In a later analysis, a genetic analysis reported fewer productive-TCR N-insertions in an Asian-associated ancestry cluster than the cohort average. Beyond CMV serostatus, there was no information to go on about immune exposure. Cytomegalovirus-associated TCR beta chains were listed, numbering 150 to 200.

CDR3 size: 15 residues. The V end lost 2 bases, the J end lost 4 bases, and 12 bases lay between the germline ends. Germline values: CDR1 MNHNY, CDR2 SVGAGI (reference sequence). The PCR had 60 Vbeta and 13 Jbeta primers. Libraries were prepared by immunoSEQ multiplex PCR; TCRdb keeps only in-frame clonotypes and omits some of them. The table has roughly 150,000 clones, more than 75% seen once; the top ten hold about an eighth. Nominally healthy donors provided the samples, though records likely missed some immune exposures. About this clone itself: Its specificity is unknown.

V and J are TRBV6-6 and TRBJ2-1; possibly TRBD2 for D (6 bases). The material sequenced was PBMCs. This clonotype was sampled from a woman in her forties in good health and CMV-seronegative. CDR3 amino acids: CASSYGGTAYNEQFF. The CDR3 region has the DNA TGTGCCAGCAGTTACGGGGGGACTGCTTACAATGAGCAGTTCTTC.